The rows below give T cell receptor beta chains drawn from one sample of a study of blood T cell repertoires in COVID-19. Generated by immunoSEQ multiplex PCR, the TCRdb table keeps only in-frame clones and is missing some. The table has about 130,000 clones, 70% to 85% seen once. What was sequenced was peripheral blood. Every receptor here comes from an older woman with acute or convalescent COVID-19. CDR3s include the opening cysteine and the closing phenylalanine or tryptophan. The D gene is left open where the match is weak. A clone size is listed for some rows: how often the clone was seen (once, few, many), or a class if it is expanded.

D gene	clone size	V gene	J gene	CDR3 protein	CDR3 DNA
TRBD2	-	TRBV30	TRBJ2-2	CAWTRREGTGELFF	TGTGCCTGGACTAGGCGGGAGGGCACCGGGGAGCTGTTTTTT
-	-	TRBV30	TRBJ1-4	CAWSHPGHNNEKLFF	TGTGCCTGGAGTCATCCGGGACACAATAATGAAAAACTGTTTTTT
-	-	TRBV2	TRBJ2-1	CASSDGGSYNEQFF	TGTGCCAGCAGTGACGGGGGTTCCTACAATGAGCAGTTCTTC
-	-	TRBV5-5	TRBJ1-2	CASSLFAAGKSHHYGYTF	TGTGCCAGCAGCTTGTTCGCGGCAGGGAAATCCCACCACTATGGCTACACCTTC
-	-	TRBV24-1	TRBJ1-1	CATSDLGQGTGTEAFF	TGTGCCACCAGTGATTTGGGCCAGGGGACCGGCACTGAAGCTTTCTTT
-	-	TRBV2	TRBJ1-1	CASSEEIQPEAFF	TGTGCCAGCAGTGAAGAGATACAACCTGAAGCTTTCTTT
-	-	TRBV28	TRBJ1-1	CASSLQGGIVEAFF	TGTGCCAGCAGTTTACAGGGAGGAATTGTTGAAGCTTTCTTT
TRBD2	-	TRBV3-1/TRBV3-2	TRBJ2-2	CASSQDPVGRGKTGELFF	TGTGCCAGCAGCCAAGACCCCGTAGGGAGGGGCAAAACCGGGGAGCTGTTTTTT
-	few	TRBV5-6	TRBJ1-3	CASSLGSFGNTIYF	TGTGCCAGCAGCTTGGGTTCTTTCGGAAACACCATATATTTT
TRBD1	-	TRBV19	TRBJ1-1	CASSILSGGRNTEAFF	TGTGCCAGTAGTATCCTGTCAGGGGGAAGGAACACTGAAGCTTTCTTT
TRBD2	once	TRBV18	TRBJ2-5	CASSPPISAGGETQYF	TGTGCCAGCTCACCACCGATCTCCGCGGGAGGGGAGACCCAGTACTTC
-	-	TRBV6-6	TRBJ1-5	CASRGGGVGQPQHF	TGTGCCAGCAGGGGAGGTGGGGTAGGTCAGCCCCAGCATTTT
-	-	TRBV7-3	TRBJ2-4	CASSCTQVRLLAKNIQYF	TGTGCCAGCAGCTGCACTCAGGTGAGACTACTAGCCAAAAACATTCAGTACTTC
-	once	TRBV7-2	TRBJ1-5	CASSLRGHQPQHF	TGTGCCAGCAGCTTAAGAGGGCATCAGCCCCAGCATTTT
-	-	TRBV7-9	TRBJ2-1	CASSPQGSSYNEQFF	TGTGCCAGCAGCCCACAGGGAAGCTCCTACAATGAGCAGTTCTTC
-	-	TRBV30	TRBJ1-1	CAWSRNQGTEAFF	TGTGCCTGGAGCCGGAACCAGGGGACTGAAGCTTTCTTT
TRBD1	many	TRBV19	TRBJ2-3	CASWTGRGTDTQYF	TGTGCCTCCTGGACAGGCCGGGGCACAGATACGCAGTATTTT
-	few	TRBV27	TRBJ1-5	CASRSGVLDQPQHF	TGTGCCAGCAGGTCAGGGGTATTAGATCAGCCCCAGCATTTT
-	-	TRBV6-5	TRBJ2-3	CASSYGQVTDTQYF	TGTGCCAGCAGTTACGGGCAAGTCACAGATACGCAGTATTTT
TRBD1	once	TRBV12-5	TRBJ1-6	CASGLVLGGQGTSPLHF	TGTGCTAGTGGTTTGGTACTAGGGGGACAGGGGACCTCACCCCTCCACTTT
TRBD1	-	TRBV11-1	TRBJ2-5	CASSSSTGAQETQYF	TGTGCCAGCAGCTCCTCCACAGGGGCGCAAGAGACCCAGTACTTC
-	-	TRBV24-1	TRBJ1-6	CATSSQNNSPLHF	TGTGCCACCTCATCCCAAAATAATTCACCCCTCCACTTT
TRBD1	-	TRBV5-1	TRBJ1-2	CATKYGTGNGYTF	TGCGCCACTAAGTACGGGACAGGGAATGGCTACACCTTC
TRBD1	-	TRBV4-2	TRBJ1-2	CASSQDGSRDRVGYTF	TGTGCCAGCAGCCAAGATGGCAGCCGGGACAGGGTTGGCTACACCTTC
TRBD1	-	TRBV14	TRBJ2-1	CASSQADRDNEQFF	TGTGCCAGCAGCCAGGCGGACAGGGACAATGAGCAGTTCTTC
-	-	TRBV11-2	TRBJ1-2	CASSLDIRLEGEHGYTF	TGTGCCAGCAGCTTAGATATAAGGTTGGAAGGGGAACATGGCTACACCTTC
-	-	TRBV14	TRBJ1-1	CASSLNGASEAFF	TGTGCCAGCAGTCTGAATGGGGCTTCGGAAGCTTTCTTT
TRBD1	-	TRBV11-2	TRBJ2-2	CASSSPGDREYTGELFF	TGTGCCAGCAGCTCCCCAGGGGACAGGGAATACACCGGGGAGCTGTTTTTT
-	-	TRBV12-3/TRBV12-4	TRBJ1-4	CASSLDSRELFF	TGTGCCAGCAGTTTAGATTCCAGGGAACTGTTTTTT
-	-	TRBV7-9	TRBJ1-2	CASSLMDGTGGGYTF	TGTGCCAGCAGCTTAATGGATGGCACGGGTGGTGGCTACACCTTC
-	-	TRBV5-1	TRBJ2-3	CASSLRGQKTDTQYF	TGCGCCAGCAGCTTGAGAGGGCAGAAAACAGATACGCAGTATTTT
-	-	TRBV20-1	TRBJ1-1	CSAREAEAFF	TGCAGTGCGAGGGAGGCTGAAGCTTTCTTT
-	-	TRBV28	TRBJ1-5	CASSFFRLYSNQPQHF	TGTGCCAGCAGTTTCTTCAGATTATATAGCAATCAGCCCCAGCATTTT
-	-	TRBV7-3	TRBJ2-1	CASSLEVRREQFF	TGTGCCAGCAGCTTAGAGGTTAGGCGCGAGCAGTTCTTC
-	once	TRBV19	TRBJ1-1	CASSVGQKNTEAFF	TGTGCCAGTAGTGTCGGACAGAAAAACACTGAAGCTTTCTTT
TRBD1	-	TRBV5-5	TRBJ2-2	CASSLVDRGHTGELFF	TGTGCCAGCAGCTTGGTCGACAGGGGGCACACCGGGGAGCTGTTTTTT
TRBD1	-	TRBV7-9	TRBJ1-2	CASSSTGGRGGYTF	TGTGCCAGCAGCTCGACAGGGGGCCGGGGCGGCTACACCTTC
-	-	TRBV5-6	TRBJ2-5	CASSEGTTLPMWTQYF	TGTGCCAGCAGCGAGGGTACTACGCTTCCTATGTGGACCCAGTACTTC
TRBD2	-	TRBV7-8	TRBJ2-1	CASSSPLSGGYNEQFF	TGTGCCAGCAGCTCGCCCCTTAGCGGGGGCTACAATGAGCAGTTCTTC
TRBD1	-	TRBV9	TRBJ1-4	CASSPRTGINEKLFF	TGTGCCAGCAGCCCTAGGACAGGGATTAATGAAAAACTGTTTTTT
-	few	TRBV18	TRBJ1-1	CASSPPRSGADKKEAFF	TGTGCCAGCTCACCGCCTCGTTCAGGGGCCGACAAGAAGGAAGCTTTCTTT
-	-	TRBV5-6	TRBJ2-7	CASSLGGGGSYEQYF	TGTGCCAGCAGCTTGGGGGGGGGCGGGAGCTACGAGCAGTACTTC
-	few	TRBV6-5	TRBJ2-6	CASSGMAGANVLTF	TGTGCCAGCAGCGGGATGGCTGGGGCCAACGTCCTGACTTTC
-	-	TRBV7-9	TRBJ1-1	CASSLSGSVEAFF	TGTGCCAGCAGCTTATCAGGTAGCGTTGAAGCTTTCTTT
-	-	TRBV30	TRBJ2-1	CAWSVQGDEQFF	TGTGCCTGGAGTGTACAGGGCGATGAGCAGTTCTTC
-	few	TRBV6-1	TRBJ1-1	CASSDRGTEAFF	TGTGCCAGCAGTGACAGGGGCACTGAAGCTTTCTTT
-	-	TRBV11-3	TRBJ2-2	CASGRGTNTGELFF	TGTGCCAGCGGCCGGGGTACGAACACCGGGGAGCTGTTTTTT
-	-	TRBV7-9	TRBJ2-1	CASSLDDGLNNEQFF	TGTGCCAGCAGCTTGGACGACGGACTAAACAATGAGCAGTTCTTC
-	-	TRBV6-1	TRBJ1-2	CASSELSGYTF	TGTGCCAGCAGTGAACTAAGTGGCTACACCTTC